Sequencing of this TCR beta chain was carried out in a study of cytotoxic CD8 clonotypes in ibrutinib-treated CLL. Study details: Mean productive templates were 255,043; mean productive rearrangements were over 80,000. Points from the study as a whole: Public clonotypes (which were uncommon) either contracted or remained stable on treatment.

Investigators sought sequencing depths of between 1 in 200,000 and 1 in 1 million T cells. Profiled with immunoSEQ multiplex PCR; TCRdb holds only in-frame clones, not every one. The repertoire holds around 310,000 clones, with about 80% as singletons. This clone occurred once. Its antigen is still unknown. CDR1 is GTSNPN and CDR2 is SVGIG in the germline V gene (reference sequence). The germline V and J ends were trimmed by 7 bases and 3 bases, with 12 bases remaining between them. This CDR3 has 12 amino acids. V usage is TRBV30 and J usage is TRBJ1-2; tentative D call: TRBD1 (6 bases). Sample: PBMCs, taken before ibrutinib treatment. This receptor was identified in a human donor with chronic lymphocytic leukemia. The CDR3 reads CASRGGYYGYTF. The DNA for the CDR3 is TGTGCCTCCCGAGGGGGGTACTATGGCTACACCTTC.